This paragraph reports one T cell receptor beta chain. The data were taken from a study of control samples from healthy donors and cancer patients. Some clones are missing from TCRdb's copy, which holds only in-frame ones; the method was immunoSEQ multiplex PCR. This table holds roughly 100,000 clones, about nine tenths found once. The germline V and J ends were trimmed by 2 bases and 2 bases, with 8 bases remaining between them. CDR3 size: 14 residues. Germline V gene data show CDR1 as KGHDR and CDR2 as SFDVKD. Sequenced material: blood. V gene TRBV24-1 combines with J gene TRBJ1-2; D is unresolved. This TCR was sampled from a human donor in good health. The donor label of this sample is uncertain. The CDR3: CATSDSAGNYGYTF. CDR3 bases: TGTGCCACCAGTGATTCGGCGGGGAACTATGGCTACACCTTC.